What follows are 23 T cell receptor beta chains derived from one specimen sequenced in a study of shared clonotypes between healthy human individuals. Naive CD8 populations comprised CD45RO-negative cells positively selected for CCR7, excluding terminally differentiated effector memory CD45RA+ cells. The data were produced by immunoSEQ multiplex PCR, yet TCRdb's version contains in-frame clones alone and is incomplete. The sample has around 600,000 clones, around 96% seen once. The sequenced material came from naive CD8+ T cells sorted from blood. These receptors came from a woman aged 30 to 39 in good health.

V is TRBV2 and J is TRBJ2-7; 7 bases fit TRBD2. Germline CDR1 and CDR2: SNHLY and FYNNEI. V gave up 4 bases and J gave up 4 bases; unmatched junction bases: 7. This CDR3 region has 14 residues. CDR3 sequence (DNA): TGTGCCAGCAGTGTTGACCCGGGGGGTTACGAGCAGTACTTC. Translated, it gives CASSVDPGGYEQYF.

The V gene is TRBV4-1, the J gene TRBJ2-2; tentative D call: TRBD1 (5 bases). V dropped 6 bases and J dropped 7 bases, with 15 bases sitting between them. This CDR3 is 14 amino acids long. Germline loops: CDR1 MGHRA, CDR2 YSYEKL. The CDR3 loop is CASRIQGSVGELFF. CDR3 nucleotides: TGCGCCAGCAGGATCCAGGGATCCGTCGGGGAGCTGTTTTTT.

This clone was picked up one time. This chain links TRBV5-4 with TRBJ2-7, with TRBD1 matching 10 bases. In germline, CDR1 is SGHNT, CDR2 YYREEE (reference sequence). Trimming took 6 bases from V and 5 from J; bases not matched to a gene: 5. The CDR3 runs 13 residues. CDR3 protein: CASTGTGANEQYF. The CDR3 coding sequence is TGTGCCAGCACCGGGACAGGGGCCAACGAGCAGTACTTC.

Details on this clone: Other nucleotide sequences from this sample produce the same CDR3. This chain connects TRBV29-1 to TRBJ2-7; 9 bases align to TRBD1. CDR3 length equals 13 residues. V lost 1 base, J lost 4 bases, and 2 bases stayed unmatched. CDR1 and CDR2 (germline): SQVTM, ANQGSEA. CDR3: CSVEGGQGYEQYF. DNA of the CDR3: TGCAGCGTTGAAGGAGGACAGGGGTACGAGCAGTACTTC.

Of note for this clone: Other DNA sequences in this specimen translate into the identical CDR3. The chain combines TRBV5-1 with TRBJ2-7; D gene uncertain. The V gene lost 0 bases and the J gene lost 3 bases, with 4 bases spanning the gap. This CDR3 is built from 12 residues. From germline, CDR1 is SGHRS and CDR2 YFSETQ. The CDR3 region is CASSLVGYEQYF. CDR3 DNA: TGCGCCAGCAGCTTGGTGGGCTACGAGCAGTACTTC.

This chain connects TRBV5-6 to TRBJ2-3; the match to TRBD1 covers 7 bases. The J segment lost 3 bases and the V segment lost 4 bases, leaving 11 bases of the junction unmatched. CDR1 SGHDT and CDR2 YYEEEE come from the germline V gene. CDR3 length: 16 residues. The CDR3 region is CASSAPRTGWTDTQYF. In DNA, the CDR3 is TGTGCCAGCAGCGCGCCGAGGACAGGATGGACAGATACGCAGTATTTT.

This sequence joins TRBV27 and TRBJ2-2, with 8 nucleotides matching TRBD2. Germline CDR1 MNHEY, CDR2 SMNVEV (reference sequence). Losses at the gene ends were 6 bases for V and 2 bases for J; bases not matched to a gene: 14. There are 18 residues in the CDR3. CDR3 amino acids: CASRDQGGSGINTGELFF. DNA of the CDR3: TGTGCCAGCAGGGATCAGGGAGGTAGCGGGATAAACACCGGGGAGCTGTTTTTT.

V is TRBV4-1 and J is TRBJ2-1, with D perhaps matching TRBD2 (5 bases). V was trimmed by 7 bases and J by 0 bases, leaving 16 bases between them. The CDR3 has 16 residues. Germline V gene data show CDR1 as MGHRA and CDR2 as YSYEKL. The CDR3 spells CASTGIGVDSYNEQFF. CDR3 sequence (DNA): TGCGCCAGCACGGGGATTGGCGTCGACTCCTACAATGAGCAGTTCTTC.

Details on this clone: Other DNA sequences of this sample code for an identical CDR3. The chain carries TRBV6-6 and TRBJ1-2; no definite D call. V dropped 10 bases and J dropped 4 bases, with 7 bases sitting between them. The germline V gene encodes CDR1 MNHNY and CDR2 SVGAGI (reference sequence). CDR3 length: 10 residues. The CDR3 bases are TGTGCCACTGAGTCCTATGGCTACACCTTC. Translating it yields CATESYGYTF.

The CDR3 bases are TGCGCCAGCAGCCAACACTATTTTGGGGATGAGCAGTTCTTC. Protein: CASSQHYFGDEQFF. This chain uses TRBV5-1 with TRBJ2-1, with D unresolved. This CDR3 comprises 14 residues. Trimming left V 4 bases short and J 8 bases short, with 16 bases between. Germline V gene sequence: CDR1 SGHRS, CDR2 YFSETQ. Full variable domain (rest looked up from reference TRBV5-1 and TRBJ2-1): KAGVTQTPRYLIKTRGQQVTLSCSPISGHRSVSWYQQTPGQGLQFLFEYFSETQRNKGNFPGRFSGRQFSNSRSEMNVSTLELGDSALYLCASSQHYFGDEQFFGPGTRLTVL.

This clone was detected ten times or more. CDR3 DNA sequence: TGTGCCAGCAGCGGACGTCGGGACCCAACAGTAGGCTATGGCTACACCTTC. It codes for CASSGRRDPTVGYGYTF. The rearrangement joins TRBV9 to TRBJ1-2; D is perhaps TRBD1 (5 bases). Germline values: CDR1 SGDLS, CDR2 YYNGEE. With 3 bases removed from V and 4 bases from J, the gap between germline ends came to 22 bases. This CDR3 has 17 residues.

CDR3 nucleotide sequence: TGTGCCAGCAGTCACGGAAGTTCCGGGGAGCTGTTTTTT. This encodes CASSHGSSGELFF. The rearrangement joins TRBV27 to TRBJ2-2; the D is unclear. Germline V lookup: CDR1 MNHEY, CDR2 SMNVEV (reference sequence). The V end was cut by 5 bases, the J end by 6 bases, with 10 bases between. This CDR3 comprises 13 residues.

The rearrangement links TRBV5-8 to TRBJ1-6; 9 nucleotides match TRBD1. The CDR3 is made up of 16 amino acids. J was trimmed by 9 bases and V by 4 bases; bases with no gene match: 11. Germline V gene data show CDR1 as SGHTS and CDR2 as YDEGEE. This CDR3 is CASSQVGQGTSSPLHF. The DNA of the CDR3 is TGTGCCAGCAGCCAAGTGGGACAGGGAACAAGTTCACCCCTCCACTTT.

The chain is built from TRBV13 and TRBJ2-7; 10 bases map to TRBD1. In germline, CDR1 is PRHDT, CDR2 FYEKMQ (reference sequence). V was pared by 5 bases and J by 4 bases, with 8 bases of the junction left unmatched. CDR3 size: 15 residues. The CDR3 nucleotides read TGTGCCAGCAGCCCGCGGGACAGGGGAACATACGAGCAGTACTTC. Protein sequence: CASSPRDRGTYEQYF.

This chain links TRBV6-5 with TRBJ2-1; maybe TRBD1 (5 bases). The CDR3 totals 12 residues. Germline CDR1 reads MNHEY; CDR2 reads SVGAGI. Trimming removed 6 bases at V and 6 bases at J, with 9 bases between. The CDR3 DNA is TGTGCCAGCAGCCACGACAGCAATGAGCAGTTCTTC. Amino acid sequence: CASSHDSNEQFF.

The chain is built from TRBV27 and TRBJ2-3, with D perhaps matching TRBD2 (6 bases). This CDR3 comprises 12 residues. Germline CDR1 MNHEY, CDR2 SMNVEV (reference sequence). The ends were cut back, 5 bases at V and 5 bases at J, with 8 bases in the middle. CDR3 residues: CASSRGRDTQYF. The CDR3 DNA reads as TGTGCCAGCAGTCGGGGGAGAGATACGCAGTATTTT.

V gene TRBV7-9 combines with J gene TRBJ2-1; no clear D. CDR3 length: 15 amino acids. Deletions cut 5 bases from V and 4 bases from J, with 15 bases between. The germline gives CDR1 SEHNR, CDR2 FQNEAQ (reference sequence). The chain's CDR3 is CASSPLVFPYNEQFF. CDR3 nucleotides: TGTGCCAGCAGCCCCCTTGTGTTTCCGTACAATGAGCAGTTCTTC.

The CDR3 DNA follows: TGTGCCAGTTACGAGGAGGTGGCGCGTCTTTACGAGCAGTACTTC. Its translation is CASYEEVARLYEQYF. The chain joins TRBV11-2 to TRBJ2-7, with D maybe TRBD2 (5 bases). Germline V CDR1 and CDR2: SGHAT, FQNNGV. The germline V and J ends were trimmed by 9 bases and 4 bases, with 22 bases remaining between them. The CDR3 contains 15 residues.

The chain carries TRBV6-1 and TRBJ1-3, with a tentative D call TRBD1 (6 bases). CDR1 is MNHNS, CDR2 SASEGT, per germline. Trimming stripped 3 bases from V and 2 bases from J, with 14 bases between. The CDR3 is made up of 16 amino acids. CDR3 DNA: TGTGCCAGCAGTGACTACAGGGAAGAGGCTGGAAACACCATATATTTT. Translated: CASSDYREEAGNTIYF.

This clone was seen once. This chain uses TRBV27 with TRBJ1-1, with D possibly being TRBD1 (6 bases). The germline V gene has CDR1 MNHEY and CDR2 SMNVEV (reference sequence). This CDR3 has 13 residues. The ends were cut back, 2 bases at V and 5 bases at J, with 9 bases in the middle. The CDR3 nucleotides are TGTGCCAGCAGTTTAGTAGGGGGGACTGAAGCTTTCTTT. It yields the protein CASSLVGGTEAFF.

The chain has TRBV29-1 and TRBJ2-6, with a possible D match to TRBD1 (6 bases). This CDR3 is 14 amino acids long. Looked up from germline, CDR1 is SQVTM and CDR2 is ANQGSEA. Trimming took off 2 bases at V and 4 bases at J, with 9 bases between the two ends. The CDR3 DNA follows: TGCAGCGTTGAATCAGGGGCAGGGGCCAACGTCCTGACTTTC. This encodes CSVESGAGANVLTF.

The CDR3: CASSLMRGAANTEAFF. CDR3 nucleotides: TGTGCCAGCAGTTTGATGCGCGGGGCGGCGAACACTGAAGCTTTCTTT. V usage is TRBV19 and J usage is TRBJ1-1; perhaps TRBD1 as D (5 bases). The V gene lost 9 bases and the J gene lost 1 base, with 21 bases spanning the gap. CDR3 length: 16 residues. CDR1 is LNHDA, CDR2 SQIVND, per germline (reference sequence).

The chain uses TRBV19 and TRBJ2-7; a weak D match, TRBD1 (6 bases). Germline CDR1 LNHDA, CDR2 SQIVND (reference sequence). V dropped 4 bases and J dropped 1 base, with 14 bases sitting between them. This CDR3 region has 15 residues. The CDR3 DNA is TGTGCCAGTAGTACGGAAACAGGGATATCCTACGAGCAGTACTTC. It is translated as CASSTETGISYEQYF.